This T cell receptor (beta chain) is from a study of blood T cell repertoires in COVID-19. Study in general: Acute-phase and convalescent COVID-19 samples originated in the United States, Italy and Spain. PBMCs, B-cell-depleted T cells, or T cells provided the cDNA or gDNA that made up the material.

Assay used: immunoSEQ multiplex PCR; TCRdb lists only in-frame clones, some missing. The table records about 73,000 clones, about 83% of them present only once. The CDR3 spans 14 residues. V was trimmed by 5 bases and J by 8 bases, leaving 16 bases between them. Germline V gives CDR1 SGHTA, CDR2 FQGNSA. The TCR comes from a man aged 50 or older with active COVID-19. The specimen was peripheral blood. The chain recombines TRBV7-2 with TRBJ2-1; a weak D match, TRBD2 (5 bases). CDR3 protein: CASSLDFMRDEQFF. The CDR3 nucleotides read TGTGCCAGCAGCCTGGACTTTATGAGGGATGAGCAGTTCTTC.